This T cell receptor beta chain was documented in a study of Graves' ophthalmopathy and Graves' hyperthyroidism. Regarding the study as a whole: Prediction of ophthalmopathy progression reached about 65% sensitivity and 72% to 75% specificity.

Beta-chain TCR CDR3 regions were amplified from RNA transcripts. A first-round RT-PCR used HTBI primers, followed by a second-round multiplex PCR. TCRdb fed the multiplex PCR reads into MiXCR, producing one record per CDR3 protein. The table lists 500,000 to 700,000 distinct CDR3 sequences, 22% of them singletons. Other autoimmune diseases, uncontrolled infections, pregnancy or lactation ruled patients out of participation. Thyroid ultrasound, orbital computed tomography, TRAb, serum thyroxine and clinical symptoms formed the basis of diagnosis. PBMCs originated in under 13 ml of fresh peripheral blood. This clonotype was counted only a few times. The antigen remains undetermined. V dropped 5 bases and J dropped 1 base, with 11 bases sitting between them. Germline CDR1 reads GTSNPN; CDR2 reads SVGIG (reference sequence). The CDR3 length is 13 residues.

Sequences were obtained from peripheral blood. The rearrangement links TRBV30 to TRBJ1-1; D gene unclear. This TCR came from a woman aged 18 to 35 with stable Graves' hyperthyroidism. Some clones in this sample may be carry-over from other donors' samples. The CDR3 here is CAWLLVANTEAFF. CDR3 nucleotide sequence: TGTGCCTGGTTACTGGTGGCGAACACTGAAGCTTTCTTT.